The 30 T cell receptor beta chains below all came from one sample that was sequenced in a study of OX40 agonist ivuxolimab in advanced cancers. Some clones are missing from TCRdb's copy, which holds only in-frame ones; the method was immunoSEQ multiplex PCR. The sample contains 100,000 or so clones, more than 95% of which appear only once. The starting material was CD4+ or CD8+ T cells sorted from blood, obtained in a trial of the OX40 agonist ivuxolimab. The receptors shown here come from an adult with an advanced solid tumor such as melanoma, head and neck, liver or kidney cancer.

This chain joins TRBV4-2 and TRBJ2-6, with a tentative D call TRBD1 (6 bases). Germline V gene sequence: CDR1 LGHNA, CDR2 YNFKEQ. This CDR3 is 16 amino acids long. V was pared by 0 bases and J by 1 base, with 7 bases between. The chain's CDR3 is CASSQEQGSGANVLTF. The CDR3 bases are TGTGCCAGCAGCCAAGAACAGGGTTCTGGGGCCAACGTCCTGACTTTC.

This clone appeared a single time. The chain uses TRBV2 and TRBJ2-6; 8 nucleotides line up with TRBD1. CDR1 is SNHLY, CDR2 FYNNEI, per germline. V lost 4 bases and J lost 0; bases outside the gene matches: 8. CDR3 size: 18 residues. The CDR3 here is CASSGTGQVISGANVLTF. The CDR3 nucleotides read TGTGCCAGCAGTGGTACGGGACAGGTTATCTCTGGGGCCAACGTCCTGACTTTC.

This rearrangement joins TRBV11-2 to TRBJ2-5, with no clear D. The ends were cut back, 3 bases at V and 2 bases at J, with 10 bases in the middle. The germline V gene has CDR1 SGHAT and CDR2 FQNNGV. The CDR3 sequence is 14 residues long. In DNA form, the CDR3 reads TGTGCCAGCAGCTTGTTGGATAATCAAGAGACCCAGTACTTC. This translates into CASSLLDNQETQYF.

In its sample, this clone was seen once. V usage is TRBV1 and J usage is TRBJ2-7; TRBD2 is taken as the D call from the table, unchecked against the DNA. TRBV1 is a pseudogene segment. The CDR3 is 16 residues long. CDR3 sequence (DNA): TGCACCAGCAGCCAAGAGACTAGCGGGGGGCCCTACGAGCAGTACTTC. Its protein product is CTSSQETSGGPYEQYF.

V is TRBV6-5 and J is TRBJ2-1, with TRBD1 as a possible D gene (5 bases). This CDR3 is built from 14 residues. Trimming shortened V by 0 bases and J by 7 bases, and 10 bases separated the two germline ends. Germline V gene data show CDR1 as MNHEY and CDR2 as SVGAGI. In DNA form, the CDR3 reads TGTGCCAGCAGTTACTCGCAGGGTGTAAATGAGCAGTTCTTC. The encoded protein is CASSYSQGVNEQFF.

The genes are TRBV4-2 and TRBJ2-7; TRBD2 might be the D (5 bases). V dropped 4 bases and J dropped 4 bases, with 8 bases sitting between them. CDR3 length: 12 amino acids. CDR1 is LGHNA, CDR2 YNFKEQ, per germline. The chain's CDR3 is CASSLEGYEQYF. CDR3 DNA: TGTGCCAGCAGCCTAGAGGGTTACGAGCAGTACTTC.

The CDR3 sequence is CASSLAAGKETQYF. The CDR3 region has the DNA TGTGCCAGCAGTTTAGCCGCAGGAAAAGAGACCCAGTACTTC. V usage is TRBV27 and J usage is TRBJ2-5; unclear D gene. Germline V CDR1 and CDR2: MNHEY, SMNVEV (reference sequence). The V and J ends lost 2 bases and 3 bases respectively, with 10 bases between them. The CDR3 is made up of 14 amino acids.

This clone was seen a single time. The chain uses TRBV15 and TRBJ2-5, with TRBD1 as a possible D gene (6 bases). CDR3 size: 15 residues. Germline CDR1 LNHNV, CDR2 YYDKDF (reference sequence). V was clipped by 5 bases and J by 3 bases, with 16 bases between them. CDR3 sequence (DNA): TGTGCCACCAGCTCCACCCGGACAGCCGAAGAGACCCAGTACTTC. Its translation: CATSSTRTAEETQYF.

This clone was observed once. The chain recombines TRBV11-2 with TRBJ2-1, with TRBD2 matching 11 bases. Unmatched junction bases numbered 11, after V lost 5 bases and J lost 5 bases. The CDR3 is 17 amino acids. Germline V gives CDR1 SGHAT, CDR2 FQNNGV. The CDR3 coding sequence is TGTGCCAGCAGCCTAGGGACTAGCGGAAGATCAGACAATGAGCAGTTCTTC. Residues: CASSLGTSGRSDNEQFF.

The chain joins TRBV11-2 to TRBJ1-1; D remains unclear. Trimming shortened V by 2 bases and J by 4 bases, and 8 bases separated the two germline ends. Germline V gene lookup returns CDR1 SGHAT and CDR2 FQNNGV. The length of the CDR3 is 13 residues. Written as DNA, the CDR3 is TGTGCCAGCAGCTTATACGGAGGCACTGAAGCTTTCTTT. Translation: CASSLYGGTEAFF. Filled out from reference TRBV11-2 and TRBJ1-1, the complete variable domain reads EAGVAQSPRYKIIEKRQSVAFWCNPISGHATLYWYQQILGQGPKLLIQFQNNGVVDDSQLPKDRFSAERLKGVDSTLKIQPAKLEDSAVYLCASSLYGGTEAFFGQGTRLTVV.

The chain links TRBV6-1 to TRBJ2-1, with D perhaps being TRBD1 or TRBD2 (5 bases each). CDR1 and CDR2 from the germline V gene are MNHNS and SASEGT. The ends were cut back, 8 bases at V and 12 bases at J, with 14 bases in the middle. CDR3 length: 11 amino acids. CDR3 sequence: CASGGSVGQFF. Written as DNA, the CDR3 is TGTGCCAGCGGGGGTAGCGTCGGGCAGTTCTTC.

The chain joins TRBV15 to TRBJ2-5, with 9 bases matching TRBD2. V shed 0 bases and J 7 bases; nucleotides not matched to a gene: 12. The germline V gene encodes CDR1 LNHNV and CDR2 YYDKDF (reference sequence). CDR3 length: 17 amino acids. CDR3 coding DNA: TGTGCCACCAGCAGAGATGGGGGAGCGGGGGGCGAGTGGACCCAGTACTTC. This sequence encodes CATSRDGGAGGEWTQYF. The entire variable domain, with the rest obtained from reference TRBV15 and TRBJ2-5, is as follows: DAMVIQNPRYQVTQFGKPVTLSCSQTLNHNVMYWYQQKSSQAPKLLFHYYDKDFNNEADTPDNFQSRRPNTSFCFLDIRSPGLGDTAMYLCATSRDGGAGGEWTQYFGPGTRLLVL.

The chain recombines TRBV19 with TRBJ1-1; D perhaps matches TRBD1 (5 bases). V was trimmed by 6 bases and J by 0 bases, leaving 20 bases between them. The germline gives CDR1 LNHDA, CDR2 SQIVND (reference sequence). CDR3 length: 17 amino acids. CDR3 amino acids: CASSKGLTASMNTEAFF. CDR3 DNA: TGTGCCAGTAGCAAGGGCCTGACAGCGAGCATGAACACTGAAGCTTTCTTT.

The chain uses TRBV19 and TRBJ2-7; D not resolved. CDR3 length: 11 residues. The ends were cut back, 10 bases at V and 4 bases at J, with 11 bases in the middle. From germline, CDR1 is LNHDA and CDR2 SQIVND (reference sequence). CDR3 bases: TGTGCCACCGCGGACGGTTACGAGCAGTACTTC. It translates to CATADGYEQYF.

V is TRBV29-1 and J is TRBJ1-1; D not resolved. Germline V gene data show CDR1 as SQVTM and CDR2 as ANQGSEA. Trimming took off 3 bases at V and 0 bases at J, with 5 bases between the two ends. This CDR3 is built from 12 residues. CDR3: CSVDIVNTEAFF. In DNA, the CDR3 is TGCAGCGTTGATATAGTGAACACTGAAGCTTTCTTT.

This chain joins TRBV12-5 and TRBJ1-3, with 7 bases lining up with TRBD1. The CDR3 is 12 amino acids. Germline-derived CDR1 and CDR2 are LGHNT and FRNRAP. V shed 11 bases and J 6 bases; nucleotides not matched to a gene: 7. The CDR3 is CASGTELNTIYF. CDR3 sequence (DNA): TGTGCTTCTGGGACAGAACTAAACACCATATATTTT. Combining the CDR3 with reference TRBV12-5 and TRBJ1-3 gives the whole variable domain DARVTQTPRHKVTEMGQEVTMRCQPILGHNTVFWYRQTMMQGLELLAYFRNRAPLDDSGMPKDRFSAEMPDATLATLKIQPSEPRDSAVYFCASGTELNTIYFGEGSWLTVV.

This clone was recorded once. This chain connects TRBV5-4 to TRBJ2-7, with D unclear. Trimming cost V 2 bases and J 5 bases, with 14 bases left between them. This CDR3 is 14 amino acids long. From germline, CDR1 is SGHNT and CDR2 YYREEE (reference sequence). The CDR3 loop reads CASSLGQFVNEQYF. In DNA, the CDR3 is TGTGCCAGCAGCTTAGGTCAGTTCGTAAACGAGCAGTACTTC.

DNA of the CDR3: TGTGCCAGCAGCGACGGACAGGGACGGACTGAAGCTTTCTTT. It specifies CASSDGQGRTEAFF. The genes are TRBV7-9 and TRBJ1-1; TRBD1 aligns across 8 bases. CDR1 and CDR2 (germline): SEHNR, FQNEAQ (reference sequence). The CDR3 runs 14 residues. The trim removed 5 bases at V and 5 bases at J, leaving 7 bases unmatched.

The CDR3 nucleotides read TGTGCCAGCAGCCAAGTGTCTCCAGGGCGGATGAACACTGAAGCTTTCTTT. Its protein product is CASSQVSPGRMNTEAFF. The rearrangement links TRBV4-2 to TRBJ1-1, with D possibly being TRBD1 (5 bases). V lost 1 base to trimming and J lost 0 bases, with 15 bases between them. In germline, CDR1 is LGHNA, CDR2 YNFKEQ. The CDR3 runs to 17 residues.

Turning to this clone: The same CDR3 can be traced to other DNA sequences in this sample. This chain uses TRBV28 with TRBJ2-2; the D gene is possibly TRBD1 (5 bases). This CDR3 has 14 residues. V shed 4 bases and J shed 2 bases, with 8 bases lying between them. Germline V lookup: CDR1 MDHEN, CDR2 SYDVKM. For the CDR3, the DNA is TGTGCCAGCAGTTATAGGGGCAACACCGGGGAGCTGTTTTTT. Translating it yields CASSYRGNTGELFF.

V usage is TRBV4-3 and J usage is TRBJ2-1; TRBD2 aligns across 7 bases. Germline V gene sequence: CDR1 LGHNA, CDR2 YSLEER. With 0 bases clipped from V and 0 bases from J, the junction kept 8 bases outside the gene matches. This CDR3 comprises 18 residues. CDR3 coding DNA: TGCGCCAGCAGCCAAGATACGGCTAGCGGACGCTCCTACAATGAGCAGTTCTTC. Amino acids: CASSQDTASGRSYNEQFF.

CDR3 protein: CASSFGPDRGDQPQHF. The DNA of the CDR3 is TGTGCCAGCAGTTTTGGGCCGGACAGGGGGGATCAGCCCCAGCATTTT. This sequence joins TRBV27 and TRBJ1-5, with TRBD1 identical over 10 bases. This CDR3 spans 16 amino acids. CDR1 is MNHEY and CDR2 is SMNVEV in the germline V gene (reference sequence). V dropped 3 bases and J dropped 5; count of bases not matched to a gene: 7.

The chain recombines TRBV7-9 with TRBJ1-5; 7 bases are a match to TRBD1. V lost 5 bases and J lost 2; bases outside the gene matches: 6. The CDR3 has 15 amino acids. Germline values: CDR1 SEHNR, CDR2 FQNEAQ (reference sequence). The CDR3 sequence: CASSGGGQRNQPQHF. The CDR3 nucleotides are TGTGCCAGCAGCGGAGGGGGACAGCGCAATCAGCCCCAGCATTTT.

The chain links TRBV11-2 to TRBJ1-2; TRBD1 might be the D (5 bases). The CDR3 extends over 17 amino acids. With 1 base removed from V and 4 bases from J, the gap between germline ends came to 19 bases. Looked up from germline, CDR1 is SGHAT and CDR2 is FQNNGV. This CDR3 reads CASSLGGAGRQGYGYTF. The CDR3 region has the DNA TGTGCCAGCAGCTTAGGTGGAGCAGGGCGTCAGGGCTATGGCTACACCTTC.

The V and J genes are TRBV5-4 and TRBJ1-1, with unresolved D. V lost 5 bases to trimming and J lost 2 bases, with 10 bases between them. The CDR3 has 13 residues. Germline values: CDR1 SGHNT, CDR2 YYREEE (reference sequence). Here the CDR3 DNA reads TGTGCCAGCAGGCCCCTCGGCAACACTGAAGCTTTCTTT. Translated, it gives CASRPLGNTEAFF.

This rearrangement joins TRBV6-6 to TRBJ1-5; TRBD1 matches 11 bases. The CDR3 extends over 14 amino acids. Germline V lookup: CDR1 MNHNY, CDR2 SVGAGI (reference sequence). Trimming cost V 8 bases and J 7 bases; bases outside gene matches: 7. The CDR3 spells CASEVGQGVQPQHF. The DNA for the CDR3 is TGTGCCAGCGAGGTGGGACAGGGGGTCCAGCCCCAGCATTTT.

This sequence joins TRBV4-1 and TRBJ1-2; 8 bases match TRBD1. CDR1 and CDR2 from the germline V gene are MGHRA and YSYEKL. V gave up 4 bases and J gave up 3 bases; unmatched junction bases: 7. The CDR3 runs 15 residues. CDR3 in DNA: TGCGCCAGCAGCCGGGAGGACAGGGACGACTATGGCTACACCTTC. Its protein product is CASSREDRDDYGYTF.

The chain uses TRBV29-1 and TRBJ2-1, with TRBD2 matching 9 bases. With 1 base clipped from V and 5 bases from J, the junction kept 3 bases outside the gene matches. The length of the CDR3 is 14 residues. Per germline, CDR1 SQVTM and CDR2 ANQGSEA. The CDR3, as DNA: TGCAGCGTTGAAGGACTAGCGGATCACAATGAGCAGTTCTTC. This encodes CSVEGLADHNEQFF.

The chain recombines TRBV4-2 with TRBJ1-2, with 7 bases fitting TRBD1. V lost 0 bases and J lost 7; bases outside the gene matches: 11. Germline V CDR1 and CDR2: LGHNA, YNFKEQ. The CDR3 consists of 16 residues. In DNA form, the CDR3 reads TGTGCCAGCAGCCAAGATGAACAGGGGCCCCGGGGTGGCTACACCTTC. Its protein is CASSQDEQGPRGGYTF.

This chain links TRBV30 with TRBJ1-1; D call uncertain. Per germline, CDR1 GTSNPN and CDR2 SVGIG (reference sequence). Trimming left V 7 bases short and J 1 base short, with 10 bases between. CDR3 length: 12 amino acids. CDR3 coding DNA: TGTGCCTACCGGGCGTGGAACACTGAAGCTTTCTTT. This gives the protein CAYRAWNTEAFF.